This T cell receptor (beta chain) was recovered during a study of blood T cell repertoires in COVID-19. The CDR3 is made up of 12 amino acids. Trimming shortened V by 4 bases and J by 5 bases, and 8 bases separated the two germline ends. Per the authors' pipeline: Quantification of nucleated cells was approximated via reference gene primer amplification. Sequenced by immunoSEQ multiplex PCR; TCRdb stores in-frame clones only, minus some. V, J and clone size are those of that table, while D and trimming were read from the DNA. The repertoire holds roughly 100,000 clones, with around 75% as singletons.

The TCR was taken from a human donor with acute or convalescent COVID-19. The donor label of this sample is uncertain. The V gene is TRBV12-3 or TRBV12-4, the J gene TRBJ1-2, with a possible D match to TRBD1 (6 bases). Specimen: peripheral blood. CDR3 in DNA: TGTGCCAGCAGTTCTCAGGGGTATGGCTACACCTTC. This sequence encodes CASSSQGYGYTF.